One sample yielded the 28 T cell receptor beta chains listed below, sequenced in a study of blood T cell repertoires in COVID-19. Data came from immunoSEQ multiplex PCR; TCRdb stores just in-frame clones and leaves some out. The table lists about 100,000 clones, roughly 80% of them singletons. Specimen: peripheral blood. These receptors were obtained from a man aged 70-80 years with active or convalescent COVID-19.

The chain combines TRBV11-1 with TRBJ2-1; 8 bases align to TRBD2. The CDR3 is 16 residues long. The J segment lost 3 bases and the V segment lost 4 bases, leaving 8 bases of the junction unmatched. Germline CDR1 SGHAT, CDR2 FQDESV (reference sequence). DNA of the CDR3: TGTGCCAGCAGCTCTAGAGAGCGGGAGTTCTACAATGAGCAGTTCTTC. Translation: CASSSREREFYNEQFF.

This sequence joins TRBV5-5 and TRBJ2-1; TRBD1 agrees at 10 bases. Germline values: CDR1 SGHKS, CDR2 YYEKEE (reference sequence). The J segment lost 7 bases and the V segment lost 2 bases, leaving 9 bases of the junction unmatched. This CDR3 has 16 amino acids. CDR3 coding DNA: TGTGCCAGCAGCTTTGCCGGGACAGGGGTGCATAATGAGCAGTTCTTC. Its translation is CASSFAGTGVHNEQFF.

The rearrangement links TRBV3-1 (or the pseudogene TRBV3-2) to TRBJ1-4; unclear D gene. The germline V and J ends were trimmed by 7 bases and 3 bases, with 15 bases remaining between them. This CDR3 region has 15 residues. CDR1 and CDR2 from the germline V gene are LGHDT and YNNKEL (reference sequence). The CDR3 DNA sequence: TGTGCCAGCACCCAGGTCGGGGATCCTAATGAAAAACTGTTTTTT. Encoded protein: CASTQVGDPNEKLFF.

The J gene is TRBJ2-3, the V gene TRBV7-6; D possibly corresponds to TRBD1 (5 bases). The CDR3 length is 14 residues. Germline values: CDR1 SGHVS, CDR2 FNYEAQ. V dropped 3 bases and J dropped 1 base, with 8 bases sitting between them. CDR3 amino acids: CASSFLRGTDTQYF. CDR3 DNA: TGTGCCAGCAGCTTCCTCAGGGGCACAGATACGCAGTATTTT.

This chain uses TRBV4-2 with TRBJ2-2; 14 positions agree with TRBD2. Germline values: CDR1 LGHNA, CDR2 YNFKEQ. This CDR3 is 19 amino acids long. J gave up 4 bases and V 5 bases, and 12 bases lay outside the gene matches. In nucleotides, the CDR3 is TGTGCCAGCAGCTACCAGGGGGGACTAGCGGGGGACCCCACCGGGGAGCTGTTTTTT. Amino acids: CASSYQGGLAGDPTGELFF.

This chain uses TRBV5-5 with TRBJ2-3; D uncertain. Germline-derived CDR1 and CDR2 are SGHKS and YYEKEE (reference sequence). V shed 6 bases and J shed 0 bases, with 8 bases lying between them. This CDR3 has 13 residues. CDR3 coding DNA: TGTGCCAGCACCCTACTCAGCACAGATACGCAGTATTTT. Protein product: CASTLLSTDTQYF.

The gene calls are TRBV12-3 or TRBV12-4 and TRBJ1-1; no reliable D call. The germline V and J ends were trimmed by 6 bases and 7 bases, with 9 bases remaining between them. This CDR3 is 11 amino acids long. DNA for the CDR3: TGTGCCAGCAGCCCCGCGAGTGAAGCTTTCTTT. Translating gives CASSPASEAFF.

The J gene is TRBJ1-2, the V gene TRBV21-1; the table's D call of TRBD1 was not tested on the DNA. TRBV21-1 is a pseudogene segment. This CDR3 is 14 amino acids long. The CDR3 DNA reads TGTGCCAGCAACCGGGACAAGGTGGTTTATGGCTACACCTTC. As protein: CASNRDKVVYGYTF.

The rearrangement uses TRBV28 and TRBJ1-1; D unclear. The V and J ends lost 7 bases and 1 base respectively, with 4 bases between them. This CDR3 has 11 residues. Germline V lookup: CDR1 MDHEN, CDR2 SYDVKM. The CDR3 coding sequence is TGTGCCAGCACTCGGAACACTGAAGCTTTCTTT. The encoded protein is CASTRNTEAFF.

The chain recombines TRBV6-5 with TRBJ1-2; 10 nucleotides align to TRBD1. Per the germline V gene, CDR1 is MNHEY and CDR2 is SVGAGI. The CDR3 is 12 residues long. V shed 6 bases, J shed 8 bases, and the junction held 3 bases outside the gene matches. Written as DNA, the CDR3 is TGTGCCAGCAGCGGGACAGGGGTAGGCTACACCTTC. Protein: CASSGTGVGYTF.

V and J are TRBV7-2 and TRBJ1-5, with 8 positions matching TRBD1. CDR3 size: 13 residues. CDR1 and CDR2 from the germline V gene are SGHTA and FQGNSA. V lost 4 bases and J lost 7; bases outside the gene matches: 3. The CDR3 region is CASSSTGEQPQHF. CDR3 DNA: TGTGCCAGCAGCTCGACAGGGGAACAGCCCCAGCATTTT.

The V call is TRBV27, the J call TRBJ1-1; D not resolved. The CDR3 totals 13 residues. CDR1 MNHEY and CDR2 SMNVEV come from the germline V gene (reference sequence). Trimming shortened V by 6 bases and J by 4 bases, and 12 bases separated the two germline ends. In DNA, the CDR3 is TGTGCCAGCAGCTTCACCCCAGGCACTGAAGCTTTCTTT. Protein product: CASSFTPGTEAFF.

The chain uses TRBV5-1 and TRBJ1-4, with 8 nucleotides matching TRBD1. The CDR3 totals 15 residues. Looked up from germline, CDR1 is SGHRS and CDR2 is YFSETQ. J lost 1 base, V lost 4 bases, and 3 bases had no gene match. Written as DNA, the CDR3 is TGCGCCAGCAGCACCGGACAGGGAACTAATGAAAAACTGTTTTTT. Amino acids: CASSTGQGTNEKLFF.

The rearrangement uses TRBV5-4 and TRBJ1-2; D perhaps matches TRBD1 (5 bases). CDR3 length: 13 residues. The V end was cut by 6 bases, the J end by 3 bases, with 12 bases between. The V gene's germline CDR1 is SGHNT and CDR2 YYREEE (reference sequence). This CDR3 reads CASKGARDYGYTF. CDR3 sequence (DNA): TGTGCCAGCAAAGGGGCTAGGGACTATGGCTACACCTTC.

The V and J genes are TRBV7-2 and TRBJ1-3; TRBD1 matches at 8 bases. V trimming: 3 bases; J trimming: 2 bases; junction bases outside the gene matches: 6. Germline CDR1 and CDR2: SGHTA and FQGNSA. The length of the CDR3 is 16 residues. This chain's CDR3 is CASSFQGAIAGNTIYF. CDR3 nucleotides: TGTGCCAGCAGCTTTCAGGGGGCGATTGCTGGAAACACCATATATTTT.

This clone has just a few counts. This CDR3 is CASSLEGVEQYF. CDR3 DNA sequence: TGCGCCAGCAGCTTGGAAGGGGTCGAGCAGTACTTC. The gene calls are TRBV5-1 and TRBJ2-7; the D gene is possibly TRBD1 (5 bases). V was pared by 0 bases and J by 6 bases, with 7 bases between. Germline assignment: CDR1 SGHRS and CDR2 YFSETQ. There are 12 residues in the CDR3.

This clone was observed once. The CDR3, as DNA: TGTGCCTGGAGTAAGCTGGGAGTGGGGACTGAAGCTTTCTTT. Its translation: CAWSKLGVGTEAFF. J is TRBJ1-1 and V is TRBV30; D remains ambiguous. CDR1 is GTSNPN and CDR2 is SVGIG in the germline V gene (reference sequence). V was clipped by 2 bases and J by 5 bases, with 15 bases between them. The CDR3 is made up of 14 amino acids.

The J gene is TRBJ1-5, the V gene TRBV15, with D possibly TRBD1 on 5 matching bases. This CDR3 has 13 amino acids. Looked up from germline, CDR1 is LNHNV and CDR2 is YYDKDF (reference sequence). Trimming removed 3 bases at V and 5 bases at J, with 8 bases between. The CDR3 DNA follows: TGTGCCACCAGCAGCGTAGGGGATCAGCCCCAGCATTTT. Protein sequence: CATSSVGDQPQHF.

J is TRBJ2-5 and V is TRBV24-1; the match to TRBD1 covers 9 bases. The V gene end was trimmed by 4 bases and the J gene end by 4 bases; junction bases not matched to a gene: 6. The CDR3 runs to 15 residues. Germline V CDR1 and CDR2: KGHDR, SFDVKD. This CDR3 is CATSDPGTGSETQYF. DNA of the CDR3: TGTGCCACCAGTGACCCCGGGACAGGGTCAGAGACCCAGTACTTC.

The chain employs TRBV27 and TRBJ2-1; D unclear. Germline lookup yields CDR1 MNHEY and CDR2 SMNVEV (reference sequence). The CDR3 totals 15 residues. V lost 2 bases, J lost 0 bases, and 8 bases lay in between. The CDR3 region has the DNA TGTGCCAGCAGTTTAACCCCTAGCTCCTACAATGAGCAGTTCTTC. Protein sequence: CASSLTPSSYNEQFF.

The V gene is TRBV3-1 (or the pseudogene TRBV3-2), the J gene TRBJ1-2, with 7 bases fitting TRBD1. This CDR3 has 14 amino acids. Germline V lookup: CDR1 LGHDT, CDR2 YNNKEL (reference sequence). The V and J ends lost 5 bases and 2 bases, in that order; junction bases with no gene match: 5. DNA for the CDR3: TGTGCCAGCAGCAAATTACAGGGGAACTATGGCTACACCTTC. It translates to CASSKLQGNYGYTF.

This chain joins TRBV4-2 and TRBJ2-6; 9 nucleotides line up with TRBD1. CDR3 length equals 18 residues. Trimming removed 2 bases from V and 6 bases from J; junction bases left unmatched: 11. Germline CDR1 and CDR2: LGHNA and YNFKEQ. The CDR3 protein is CASSQLGTGKTVANVLTF. As DNA, the CDR3 is TGTGCCAGCAGCCAACTGGGGACAGGGAAAACAGTGGCCAACGTCCTGACTTTC.

The rearrangement uses TRBV5-1 and TRBJ2-3; no firm D call. The V gene's germline CDR1 is SGHRS and CDR2 YFSETQ. There are 15 residues in the CDR3. The ends were cut back, 5 bases at V and 5 bases at J, with 18 bases in the middle. CDR3 protein: CASSPPRPGKDTQYF. CDR3 nucleotide sequence: TGCGCCAGCAGTCCCCCGAGGCCCGGTAAAGATACGCAGTATTTT. The variable domain in full, completed from reference TRBV5-1 and TRBJ2-3, reads KAGVTQTPRYLIKTRGQQVTLSCSPISGHRSVSWYQQTPGQGLQFLFEYFSETQRNKGNFPGRFSGRQFSNSRSEMNVSTLELGDSALYLCASSPPRPGKDTQYFGPGTRLTVL.

CDR3 protein: CASSLSRAGRIDYGYTF. Written as DNA, the CDR3 is TGTGCCAGCAGCTTATCCCGGGCAGGGAGGATCGACTATGGCTACACCTTC. The chain has TRBV7-2 and TRBJ1-2; maybe TRBD1 (5 bases). Germline-derived CDR1 and CDR2 are SGHTA and FQGNSA. Trimming pared 2 bases from V and 3 bases from J, leaving 19 bases between. CDR3 size: 17 residues.

The chain has TRBV3-1 (or the pseudogene TRBV3-2) and TRBJ2-2; 7 bases match TRBD1. CDR1 is LGHDT and CDR2 is YNNKEL in the germline V gene (reference sequence). The CDR3 sequence is 15 residues long. V shed 1 base and J 8 bases; nucleotides not matched to a gene: 7. CDR3 sequence (DNA): TGTGCCAGCAGCCAAGTGACAGGGCCCAGGGGGGAGCTGTTTTTT. Protein product: CASSQVTGPRGELFF.

The chain is built from TRBV5-6 and TRBJ1-1, with D tentatively TRBD1 (5 bases). Germline-derived CDR1 and CDR2 are SGHDT and YYEEEE. Trimming cost V 4 bases and J 1 base, with 11 bases left between them. CDR3 size: 14 residues. This CDR3 reads CASSPQGRNTEAFF. CDR3 sequence (DNA): TGTGCCAGCAGCCCTCAGGGAAGGAACACTGAAGCTTTCTTT.

This chain connects TRBV12-3 or TRBV12-4 to TRBJ2-7, with no clear D. Trimming removed 7 bases from V and 4 bases from J, with 14 bases in between. The CDR3 extends over 13 amino acids. The CDR3 is CASTFSQGYEQYF. The CDR3 DNA follows: TGTGCCAGCACTTTTAGCCAAGGATACGAGCAGTACTTC.

This clone was counted a few times. The chain carries TRBV9 and TRBJ1-4; D unresolved. Germline V lookup: CDR1 SGDLS, CDR2 YYNGEE. Trimming shortened V by 0 bases and J by 3 bases, and 6 bases separated the two germline ends. The length of the CDR3 is 14 residues. The CDR3 spells CASSVGAANEKLFF. As DNA, the CDR3 is TGTGCCAGCAGCGTAGGTGCGGCTAATGAAAAACTGTTTTTT.